Listed below are T cell receptor beta chains from one sample, sequenced in a study of cytotoxic CD8 clonotypes in ibrutinib-treated CLL. Libraries were prepared by immunoSEQ multiplex PCR; TCRdb keeps only in-frame clonotypes and omits some of them. The table records approximately 150,000 clones, less than 85% of them present only once. This material consisted of PBMCs, taken after 24 months of ibrutinib treatment. The receptor set was obtained from a human donor with chronic lymphocytic leukemia. CDR3s include the opening cysteine and the closing phenylalanine or tryptophan. The D gene is left open where the match is weak. The size entry is marked missing in some rows and otherwise reads once, few, many or a size class.

size: .
D: TRBD2
J: TRBJ2-1
V: TRBV4-2
CDR3: CASSRAGTSGNNEQFF
DNA: TGTGCCAGCAGCCGAGCAGGAACTAGCGGCAACAATGAGCAGTTCTTC

size: few
D: .
J: TRBJ1-3
V: TRBV5-1
CDR3: CASSLEVQTAGNTIYF
DNA: TGCGCCAGCAGCTTGGAGGTCCAGACTGCTGGAAACACCATATATTTT

size: once
D: .
J: TRBJ2-2
V: TRBV7-2
CDR3: CASSLGVRTPGELFF
DNA: TGTGCCAGCAGCCTGGGAGTTCGGACCCCCGGGGAGCTGTTTTTT

size: .
D: TRBD2
J: TRBJ2-3
V: TRBV18
CDR3: CASSPRRLAGVEITDTQYF
DNA: TGTGCCAGCTCACCACGACGACTAGCGGGGGTAGAAATCACAGATACGCAGTATTTT

size: .
D: TRBD1
J: TRBJ1-5
V: TRBV19
CDR3: CASSIYRGGQPQHF
DNA: TGTGCCAGTAGTATATACAGGGGAGGTCAGCCCCAGCATTTT

size: .
D: .
J: TRBJ1-3
V: TRBV6-1
CDR3: CASSEAYSVGNTIYF
DNA: TGTGCCAGCAGTGAAGCGTACAGTGTTGGAAACACCATATATTTT

size: .
D: .
J: TRBJ2-7
V: TRBV27
CDR3: CASRGKQGSYEQYF
DNA: TGTGCCAGCAGGGGCAAACAGGGAAGCTACGAGCAGTACTTC

size: once
D: TRBD1
J: TRBJ2-3
V: TRBV30
CDR3: CAWSVQGAKQYF
DNA: TGTGCCTGGAGTGTACAGGGGGCTAAGCAGTATTTT

size: few
D: .
J: TRBJ1-5
V: TRBV6-5
CDR3: CASSYSSNQPQHF
DNA: TGTGCCAGCAGTTACAGCAGCAATCAGCCCCAGCATTTT

size: .
D: .
J: TRBJ1-5
V: TRBV2
CDR3: CASSVERHSNQPQHF
DNA: TGTGCCAGCAGTGTCGAACGGCATAGCAATCAGCCCCAGCATTTT

size: .
D: TRBD1
J: TRBJ1-6
V: TRBV7-2
CDR3: CASSLADRGSSYNSPLHF
DNA: TGTGCCAGCAGCTTAGCTGACAGGGGGAGCTCCTATAATTCACCCCTCCACTTT

size: .
D: .
J: TRBJ2-7
V: TRBV28
CDR3: CASSTGARALTYEQYF
DNA: TGTGCCAGCAGTACTGGGGCCAGAGCCCTTACCTACGAGCAGTACTTC

size: .
D: TRBD1
J: TRBJ1-1
V: TRBV2
CDR3: CASSGSGGITEAFF
DNA: TGTGCCAGCAGTGGGTCAGGGGGAATCACTGAAGCTTTCTTT

size: .
D: .
J: TRBJ1-1
V: TRBV10-1
CDR3: CASARDGAAEAFF
DNA: TGCGCCAGCGCCCGGGACGGGGCGGCTGAAGCTTTCTTT

size: .
D: .
J: TRBJ1-1
V: TRBV30
CDR3: CAWKRAVSTEAFF
DNA: TGTGCCTGGAAACGGGCTGTGAGCACTGAAGCTTTCTTT

size: .
D: .
J: TRBJ2-3
V: TRBV7-2
CDR3: CASGRAMVSDTQYF
DNA: TGTGCCAGCGGACGGGCCATGGTTTCAGATACGCAGTATTTT

size: once
D: .
J: TRBJ2-1
V: TRBV6-4
CDR3: CASSDGSLNEQFF
DNA: TGTGCCAGCAGTGACGGTTCTTTAAATGAGCAGTTCTTC

size: .
D: .
J: TRBJ2-5
V: TRBV5-5
CDR3: CASRNNRENQETQYF
DNA: TGTGCCAGCAGGAACAACAGGGAAAACCAAGAGACCCAGTACTTC

size: once
D: .
J: TRBJ1-1
V: TRBV27
CDR3: CASSFGWDTEAFF
DNA: TGTGCCAGCAGTTTTGGGTGGGACACTGAAGCTTTCTTT

size: .
D: .
J: TRBJ2-5
V: TRBV7-9
CDR3: CASTLRGRGQPQETQYF
DNA: TGTGCCAGCACCTTAAGGGGTCGAGGACAGCCACAAGAGACCCAGTACTTC